Described below is a single TCR beta chain sequence and its context. Libraries were prepared by immunoSEQ multiplex PCR; TCRdb keeps only in-frame clonotypes and omits some of them. The data contain 100,000 or so clones, about 93% of them singletons. From germline, CDR1 is KGHSH and CDR2 LQKENI. V shed 3 bases, J shed 6 bases, and the junction held 8 bases outside the gene matches. This CDR3 spans 15 amino acids. These data are taken from a study of siplizumab effects on memory and regulatory T cells. The chain combines TRBV18 with TRBJ1-1; 9 bases align to TRBD1. Sequencing used CD4+ T cells sorted from blood. This receptor was obtained from a human donor in good health. CDR3 sequence (DNA): TGTGCCAGCTCACCCACCCCAACAGGGGGCTCTGAAGCTTTCTTT. It translates to CASSPTPTGGSEAFF.